The entry that follows covers one TCR beta chain sequence. Here immunoSEQ multiplex PCR was the method, and the copy in TCRdb shows in-frame clones only, minus some. Of approximately 200,000 clones listed, 70% to 80% are singletons. Those enrolled in Seattle joined during active infection and were followed longitudinally afterward. This sample stems from a study of blood T cell repertoires in COVID-19. CDR3 size: 12 residues. Between the trimmed V and J ends, which lost 6 bases and 9 bases, there was a span of 12 bases. V and J are TRBV12-3 or TRBV12-4 and TRBJ1-3; unclear D gene. Sequencing was carried out using peripheral blood. The source is a woman aged 40-49 years with COVID-19, enrolled during active disease. Here the CDR3 DNA reads TGTGCCAGCAGCTTTAGTTTCGGCACCATATATTTT. Translated: CASSFSFGTIYF.